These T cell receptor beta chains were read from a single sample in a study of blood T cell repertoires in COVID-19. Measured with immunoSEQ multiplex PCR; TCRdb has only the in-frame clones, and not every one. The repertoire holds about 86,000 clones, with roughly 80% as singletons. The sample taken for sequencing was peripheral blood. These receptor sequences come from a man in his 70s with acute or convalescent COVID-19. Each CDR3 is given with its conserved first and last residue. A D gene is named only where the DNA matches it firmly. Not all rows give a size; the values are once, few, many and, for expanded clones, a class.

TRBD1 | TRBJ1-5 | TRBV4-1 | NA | CASSQGQGSNQPQHF | TGCGCCAGCAGCCAAGGACAGGGGAGCAATCAGCCCCAGCATTTT
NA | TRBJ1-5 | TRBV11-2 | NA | CASSLDDRTNQPQHF | TGTGCCAGCAGCTTAGACGACAGGACTAATCAGCCCCAGCATTTT
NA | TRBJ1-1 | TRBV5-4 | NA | CASSLEHLAPEAFF | TGTGCCAGCAGCTTGGAGCATTTAGCACCGGAAGCTTTCTTT
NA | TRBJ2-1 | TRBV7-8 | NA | CALPDGSSYNEQFF | TGTGCCCTACCCGACGGGTCCTCCTACAATGAGCAGTTCTTC
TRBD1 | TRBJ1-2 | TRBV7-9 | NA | CASSPAGTAVGYGYTF | TGTGCCAGCAGCCCCGCCGGGACAGCGGTGGGCTATGGCTACACCTTC
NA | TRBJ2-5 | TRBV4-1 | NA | CASSGVPLETQYF | TGCGCCAGCAGCGGAGTCCCTTTGGAGACCCAGTACTTC
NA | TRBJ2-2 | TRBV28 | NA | CASSFRTGELFF | TGTGCCAGCAGTTTCAGGACCGGGGAGCTGTTTTTT
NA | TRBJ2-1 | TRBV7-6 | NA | CASSLVYGGRGASYNEQFF | TGTGCCAGCAGCTTAGTTTACGGTGGCAGGGGAGCGTCCTACAATGAGCAGTTCTTC
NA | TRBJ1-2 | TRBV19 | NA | CASSIGTDYGYTF | TGTGCCAGTAGTATAGGGACAGACTATGGCTACACCTTC
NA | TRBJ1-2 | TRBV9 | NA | CASSADSFYGYTF | TGTGCCAGCAGCGCGGACAGTTTTTATGGCTACACCTTC
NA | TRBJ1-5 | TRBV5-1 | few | CASSEGGGQPQHF | TGCGCCAGCAGCGAAGGGGGTGGACAGCCCCAGCATTTT
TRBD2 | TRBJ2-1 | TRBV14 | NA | CASSQVVTSGGDNEQFF | TGTGCCAGCAGCCAAGTGGTTACTAGCGGGGGGGACAATGAGCAGTTCTTC
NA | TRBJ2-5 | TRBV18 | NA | CASSPPSLNPETQYF | TGTGCCAGCTCACCACCTAGCCTCAACCCGGAGACCCAGTACTTC